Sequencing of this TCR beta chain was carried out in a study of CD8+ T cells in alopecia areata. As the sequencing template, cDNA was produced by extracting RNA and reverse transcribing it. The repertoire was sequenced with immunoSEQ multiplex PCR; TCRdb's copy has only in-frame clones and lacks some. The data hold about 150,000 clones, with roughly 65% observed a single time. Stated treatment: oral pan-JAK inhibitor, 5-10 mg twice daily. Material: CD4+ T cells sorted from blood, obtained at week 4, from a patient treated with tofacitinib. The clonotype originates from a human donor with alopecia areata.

The DNA of the CDR3 is TGCAGCGTTGATAGTGGGGGGCTGGAGACCCAGTACTTC. This encodes CSVDSGGLETQYF. This chain uses TRBV29-1 with TRBJ2-5; D is perhaps TRBD1 or TRBD2 (6 bases each). The CDR3 is 13 residues long. The germline V and J ends were trimmed by 3 bases and 5 bases, with 13 bases remaining between them. Germline V gene sequence: CDR1 SQVTM, CDR2 ANQGSEA.